The table lists the clone carrying this T cell receptor (beta chain) with many counts. Its antigen remains unidentified. Each TCR transcript was tagged with a 10-nucleotide random UMI during 5'RACE. TCRdb reprocessed the 5' RACE reads with MiXCR, giving one entry per CDR3 protein. The repertoire holds 65,000 to 85,000 distinct CDR3 sequences, with about 3% as singletons. This entry comes from a study of neurological immune-mediated disorders. Study results and limitations: When the repertoires were grouped phylogenetically, those of 18 of the 34 multiple sclerosis patients came together in a single cluster of related CDR3 sequences, which points to a possible repertoire-level signature. The expanded clones of different subjects shared no CDR3 amino acid sequences (suggesting private repertoires in all groups).

The germline CDR1 and CDR2 sequences are PRHDT and FYEKMQ (reference sequence). The CDR3 has 13 residues. V lost 8 bases and J lost 5; bases outside the gene matches: 6. This TCR was recovered from a woman aged 45-59 years with multiple sclerosis. The genes are TRBV13 and TRBJ2-7, with 10 positions matching TRBD1. Specimen: PBMCs. In DNA form, the CDR3 reads TGTGCCAGCCGGGTCGGGACAGGGGACGAGCAGTACGTC. Amino acid sequence: CASRVGTGDEQYV.